Each of the 10 T cell receptor beta chains below was sequenced from the same sample in a study of graft-versus-host responses after intestinal transplantation. This table comes from immunoSEQ multiplex PCR, and its TCRdb copy is limited to in-frame clones, with some not included. Seen here are more than 95,000 clones, about nine tenths observed once, and the top ten hold under 0.2%. These receptors have no identified antigens. The source material was unstimulated CD4+ T cells sorted from spleen or lymph node cells, sampled before intestinal transplant. The source of these receptors is a human donor who received an intestinal transplant.

V and J are TRBV7-9 and TRBJ2-3, with TRBD2 matching over 11 bases. Trimming cost V 4 bases and J 4 bases; bases outside gene matches: 16. Germline V gene sequence: CDR1 SEHNR, CDR2 FQNEAQ (reference sequence). CDR3 size: 19 residues. CDR3: CASSSRGGSGRASADTQYF. CDR3 nucleotides: TGTGCCAGCAGCTCCCGAGGGGGTAGCGGGAGGGCCTCCGCAGATACGCAGTATTTT.

The DNA for the CDR3 is TGTGCCTGGAGCGGCTTTAGCGGGGGGTACAATGAGCAGTTCTTC. Translating gives CAWSGFSGGYNEQFF. The rearrangement uses TRBV30 and TRBJ2-1, with 10 bases aligning to TRBD2. This CDR3 comprises 15 residues. Germline trimming cut 3 bases from V and 4 bases from J; bases unmatched to any gene: 6. Germline lookup yields CDR1 GTSNPN and CDR2 SVGIG (reference sequence).

On this clone itself: Distinct nucleotide sequences in the sample also encode this CDR3. This sequence joins TRBV5-1 and TRBJ2-1, with no clear D. The V end lost 0 bases, the J end lost 0 bases, and 4 bases lay between the germline ends. CDR3 size: 14 residues. Germline values: CDR1 SGHRS, CDR2 YFSETQ. The CDR3 sequence is CASSLGSSYNEQFF. The CDR3 nucleotides are TGCGCCAGCAGCTTGGGGAGCTCCTACAATGAGCAGTTCTTC. Variable domain in full (rest from reference TRBV5-1 and TRBJ2-1): KAGVTQTPRYLIKTRGQQVTLSCSPISGHRSVSWYQQTPGQGLQFLFEYFSETQRNKGNFPGRFSGRQFSNSRSEMNVSTLELGDSALYLCASSLGSSYNEQFFGPGTRLTVL.

This rearrangement joins TRBV2 to TRBJ2-7; D gene ambiguous. This CDR3 is 10 amino acids long. Germline loops: CDR1 SNHLY, CDR2 FYNNEI. With 7 bases removed from V and 3 bases from J, the gap between germline ends came to 4 bases. CDR3 residues: CASKYYEQYF. CDR3 DNA: TGTGCCAGCAAATACTACGAGCAGTACTTC. The full variable domain, completed using reference TRBV2 and TRBJ2-7, is EPEVTQTPSHQVTQMGQEVILRCVPISNHLYFYWYRQILGQKVEFLVSFYNNEISEKSEIFDDQFSVERPDGSNFTLKIRSTKLEDSAMYFCASKYYEQYFGPGTRLTVT.

This clone was seen a handful of times. The genes are TRBV4-1 and TRBJ1-2; no clear D gene. Germline CDR1 MGHRA, CDR2 YSYEKL. Trimming cost V 0 bases and J 0 bases, with 11 bases left between them. This CDR3 region has 16 residues. CDR3 protein: CASSQDLTAANYGYTF. The CDR3 bases are TGCGCCAGCAGCCAAGATCTGACTGCAGCTAACTATGGCTACACCTTC.

CDR3 DNA: TGTGCCTGGAGTCATGGCGGGGTGGGCTCACCCCTCCACTTT. Translating it yields CAWSHGGVGSPLHF. The chain joins TRBV30 to TRBJ1-6, with D uncertain. The germline CDR1 and CDR2 sequences are GTSNPN and SVGIG (reference sequence). The CDR3 totals 14 residues. The germline V and J ends were trimmed by 2 bases and 10 bases, with 15 bases remaining between them.

On this clone itself: Mismatch with germline at one junction end may stem from a read error. The chain joins TRBV20-1 to TRBJ1-1; 8 bases are a match to TRBD1. Looked up from germline, CDR1 is DFQATT and CDR2 is SNEGSKA (reference sequence). This CDR3 spans 11 amino acids. The CDR3 region is CSADTGTGAIF. The CDR3 DNA is TGCAGTGCTGATACCGGGACAGGCGCAATCTTT.

This chain connects TRBV10-3 to TRBJ2-6; 11 bases line up with TRBD1. This CDR3 is built from 16 residues. CDR1 is ENHRY and CDR2 is SYGVKD in the germline V gene. V lost 5 bases to trimming and J lost 2 bases; unmatched junction nucleotides: 2. CDR3 sequence reads: CAISRDRGTGANVLTF. The DNA of the CDR3 is TGTGCCATCAGTCGGGACAGGGGGACTGGGGCCAACGTCCTGACTTTC.

This clone was recorded only once. V and J are TRBV9 and TRBJ2-7, with 7 bases aligning to TRBD2. The V gene end was trimmed by 4 bases and the J gene end by 2 bases; junction bases not matched to a gene: 9. The CDR3 is 15 amino acids. From germline, CDR1 is SGDLS and CDR2 YYNGEE. The CDR3 coding sequence is TGTGCCAGCAGCCCGCTAGCGGACGACCCCTACGAGCAGTACTTC. This sequence encodes CASSPLADDPYEQYF.

The chain uses TRBV28 and TRBJ2-7, with D maybe TRBD2 (6 bases). Germline V gene sequence: CDR1 MDHEN, CDR2 SYDVKM. Trimming pared 10 bases from V and 7 bases from J, leaving 20 bases between. The CDR3 is made up of 13 amino acids. The CDR3 is CATHHGSEWEQYF. The DNA for the CDR3 is TGTGCCACCCATCACGGGAGTGAATGGGAGCAGTACTTC.